Sequencing of this T cell receptor (beta chain) was carried out in a study of T cell repertoires in cytomegalovirus infection. The germline V gene has CDR1 DFQATT and CDR2 SNEGSKA (reference sequence). J gave up 3 bases and V 2 bases, and 3 bases lay outside the gene matches. The CDR3 is 13 residues long. TCRdb recomputed calls from the reads with MiXCR, one row per CDR3 protein. The table includes approximately 500,000 distinct CDR3 sequences, more than 15% detected once. The chain employs TRBV20-1 and TRBJ2-5, with 7 bases lining up with TRBD2. The TCR comes from a human donor in good health (CMV status not recorded). Some clones in this sample may be carry-over from other donors' samples. The sequenced sample was CD8+ T cells from PBMCs. For the CDR3, the DNA is TGCAGTGCTAGATGGGCGGGGGAAGAGACCCAGTACTTC. Protein sequence: CSARWAGEETQYF.